This is a list of T cell receptor beta chains from one sample in a study of blood T cells in healthy people across ages. TCRdb analysed the 5' RACE reads with MiXCR anew, one entry per CDR3 protein. The sample yields approximately 830,000 distinct CDR3 sequences, under 80% seen once. Sequenced sample: blood. The receptor set was obtained from a young man in good health. CDR3s include the opening cysteine and the closing phenylalanine or tryptophan. D genes are given only for firm matches. Rows may omit the clone size; those that give it use once, few, many or a size class.

DNA: TGTGCCAGCAGTTTAGATACTACCACAGATACGCAGTATTTT; CDR3: CASSLDTTTDTQYF; J: TRBJ2-3; V: TRBV28; size: NA; D: NA
DNA: TGTGCCAGCTCACCGACTACAGCGGGACAGAGCAATTCACCCCTCCACTTT; CDR3: CASSPTTAGQSNSPLHF; J: TRBJ1-6; V: TRBV18; size: NA; D: TRBD1
DNA: TGTGCCAGCAGCTTATGGGGGGACGAGCAGTACTTC; CDR3: CASSLWGDEQYF; J: TRBJ2-7; V: TRBV7-9; size: NA; D: NA
DNA: TGTGCCATCAGTGAGAAGGTCAGCTCCTACAATGAGCAGTTCTTC; CDR3: CAISEKVSSYNEQFF; J: TRBJ2-1; V: TRBV10-3; size: NA; D: NA
DNA: TGTGCCAGCAGCCAAGACTCGTCCGGGGCCAGGCGCGGCTATGGCTACACCTTC; CDR3: CASSQDSSGARRGYGYTF; J: TRBJ1-2; V: TRBV4-2; size: NA; D: NA
DNA: TGCAGTGCTAGAGATAGGTGGAAAGCTGCAACTAATGAAAAACTGTTTTTT; CDR3: CSARDRWKAATNEKLFF; J: TRBJ1-4; V: TRBV20-1; size: NA; D: NA
DNA: TGTGCCAGCAGTTTAAAGTATCCGGGCAGGGGTAGTAACTATGGCTACACCTTC; CDR3: CASSLKYPGRGSNYGYTF; J: TRBJ1-2; V: TRBV27; size: NA; D: NA
DNA: TGTGCCAGCAGCGTAGGTCCCCTACCGCCCTACGAGCAGTACTTC; CDR3: CASSVGPLPPYEQYF; J: TRBJ2-7; V: TRBV9; size: NA; D: NA
DNA: TGTGCCAGCACCGGGTCTGTAGGGGATTCACTCCACAACTATAATTCACCCCTCCACTTT; CDR3: CASTGSVGDSLHNYNSPLHF; J: TRBJ1-6; V: TRBV7-8; size: NA; D: NA
DNA: TGCGCCAGCAGCTCGGGCGGAGGGAGCCAAGAGACCCAGTACTTC; CDR3: CASSSGGGSQETQYF; J: TRBJ2-5; V: TRBV5-1; size: NA; D: NA
DNA: TGTGCCAGCAGCGTAAACAGCCACAAAGAGACCCAGTACTTC; CDR3: CASSVNSHKETQYF; J: TRBJ2-5; V: TRBV9; size: NA; D: NA
DNA: TGTGCCAGCAGTCTTGGGGGTGCACGGGAGACCCAGTACTTC; CDR3: CASSLGGARETQYF; J: TRBJ2-5; V: TRBV7-2; size: many; D: NA
DNA: TGTGCCAGCAGCCAAAGCGGGGATCCCTACAATGAGCAGTTCTTC; CDR3: CASSQSGDPYNEQFF; J: TRBJ2-1; V: TRBV3-1; size: NA; D: TRBD2
DNA: TGTGCCAGCAACAACCCAGGGGGGATCTATGGCTACACCTTC; CDR3: CASNNPGGIYGYTF; J: TRBJ1-2; V: TRBV6-2/TRBV6-3; size: NA; D: TRBD1
DNA: TGTGCCAGCAGTTTATCAGGAAGGGGGGGCTACACCTTC; CDR3: CASSLSGRGGYTF; J: TRBJ1-2; V: TRBV27; size: NA; D: NA
DNA: TGTGCCACCAGCAGGGAGGCAGGGCTTATCGGGGAGCTGTTTTTT; CDR3: CATSREAGLIGELFF; J: TRBJ2-2; V: TRBV15; size: NA; D: NA
DNA: TGCAGCGTTGACCCAGGTGGGAGCGAGACCCAGTACTTC; CDR3: CSVDPGGSETQYF; J: TRBJ2-5; V: TRBV29-1; size: NA; D: NA
DNA: TGTGCCAGCAGACAGGAAGGTGGTAACACCATATATTTT; CDR3: CASRQEGGNTIYF; J: TRBJ1-3; V: TRBV2; size: once; D: NA
DNA: TGTGCCAGCAGCTCCTCTCTCGCGGGGGACTATGGCTACACCTTC; CDR3: CASSSSLAGDYGYTF; J: TRBJ1-2; V: TRBV7-2; size: NA; D: NA
DNA: TGTGCCAGCAGCGTTCTACAGGGCCCAAGCACAGATACGCAGTATTTT; CDR3: CASSVLQGPSTDTQYF; J: TRBJ2-3; V: TRBV9; size: NA; D: NA
DNA: TGTGCCAGCAGTTTACTGGGACAGGTCTCCTACGAGCAGTACTTC; CDR3: CASSLLGQVSYEQYF; J: TRBJ2-7; V: TRBV6-2/TRBV6-3; size: NA; D: TRBD1
DNA: TGTGCCAGCAGTTTGACAGGGTTCCACAATGAGCAGTTCTTC; CDR3: CASSLTGFHNEQFF; J: TRBJ2-1; V: TRBV27; size: NA; D: TRBD1
DNA: TGTGCCAGCAGCCTCGATGCCCGCACACCCCTCCACTTT; CDR3: CASSLDARTPLHF; J: TRBJ1-6; V: TRBV7-3; size: NA; D: NA
DNA: TGTGCCTGCACTCGAGAGGGGAATTCCCGCTCACCCCTCCACTTT; CDR3: CACTREGNSRSPLHF; J: TRBJ1-6; V: TRBV6-5; size: NA; D: NA
DNA: TGTGCCAGCAGTTCCTGGGGACAGAGCTACCAAGAGACCCAGTACTTC; CDR3: CASSSWGQSYQETQYF; J: TRBJ2-5; V: TRBV6-6; size: NA; D: TRBD1
DNA: TGCAGTGCTCCCCAGGCAGGGGGCCTAGAGACCCAGTACTTC; CDR3: CSAPQAGGLETQYF; J: TRBJ2-5; V: TRBV20-1; size: NA; D: TRBD1
DNA: TGCAGTGCTAGTTTCCTAGCTGGCACAGATACGCAGTATTTT; CDR3: CSASFLAGTDTQYF; J: TRBJ2-3; V: TRBV20-1; size: NA; D: NA
DNA: TGTGCCAGCAGCGATACAGGGGGCGCTCAGTACTTC; CDR3: CASSDTGGAQYF; J: TRBJ2-4; V: TRBV14; size: NA; D: TRBD1
DNA: TGTGCCAGCAGCTTAGTTGGCAGTCGGGATGAGCAGTTCTTC; CDR3: CASSLVGSRDEQFF; J: TRBJ2-1; V: TRBV7-2; size: NA; D: NA
DNA: TGTGCCAGCGAGCGGGGCGGAAATGAGCAGTTCTTC; CDR3: CASERGGNEQFF; J: TRBJ2-1; V: TRBV3-1; size: few; D: TRBD2
DNA: TGTGCCAGCAACCTTCGGGGCGCCTCCTACAATGAGCAGTTCTTC; CDR3: CASNLRGASYNEQFF; J: TRBJ2-1; V: TRBV9; size: NA; D: NA
DNA: TGCGCCAGCGCCGGTCGGGGGCTTGACGGGGAGCTGTTTTTT; CDR3: CASAGRGLDGELFF; J: TRBJ2-2; V: TRBV5-1; size: NA; D: NA
DNA: TGTGCCAGCAGCCCTGGGACTAGCGGATACACAGATACGCAGTATTTT; CDR3: CASSPGTSGYTDTQYF; J: TRBJ2-3; V: TRBV3-1; size: few; D: TRBD2
DNA: TGCAGTGCTAGAGTTTTAGAGACCCAGTACTTC; CDR3: CSARVLETQYF; J: TRBJ2-5; V: TRBV20-1; size: NA; D: NA
DNA: TGTGCCACCGTTTGGGGACACTTAAAAGAAGCTTTCTTT; CDR3: CATVWGHLKEAFF; J: TRBJ1-1; V: TRBV27; size: NA; D: NA
DNA: TGTGCCAGCAGCTCCCGGTACAGGGATGCGAAAGAGACCCAGTACTTC; CDR3: CASSSRYRDAKETQYF; J: TRBJ2-5; V: TRBV7-6; size: NA; D: NA
DNA: TGTGCCAGCAGACCCGTGGGAGATACGCAGTATTTT; CDR3: CASRPVGDTQYF; J: TRBJ2-3; V: TRBV12-3/TRBV12-4; size: NA; D: NA
DNA: TGTGCTAGCAGCGAATCGATCGACACCGGGGAGCTGTTTTTT; CDR3: CASSESIDTGELFF; J: TRBJ2-2; V: TRBV7-7; size: NA; D: NA
DNA: TGTGCCATCAGTGAGGTTGAGCGGGGAGATACGCAGTATTTT; CDR3: CAISEVERGDTQYF; J: TRBJ2-3; V: TRBV10-3; size: NA; D: TRBD2
DNA: TGTGCCAGCAGCTCCATACGGCGGGGGAAAGGAAATACGCAGTATTTT; CDR3: CASSSIRRGKGNTQYF; J: TRBJ2-3; V: TRBV7-9; size: NA; D: TRBD2
DNA: TGTGCCAGCAGCCAAGCGGGGCCGAGCACAGATACGCAGGATTTT; CDR3: CASSQAGPSTDTQDF; J: TRBJ2-3; V: TRBV4-2; size: NA; D: NA
DNA: TGTGCCAGCAGCTCGAAGGACAGGGGAGAGTACACCTTC; CDR3: CASSSKDRGEYTF; J: TRBJ1-2; V: TRBV7-3; size: NA; D: TRBD1
DNA: TGTGCCACCAGGAGCAGACAGGGTCTGGGCTACACCTTT; CDR3: CATRSRQGLGYTF; J: TRBJ1-2; V: TRBV15; size: NA; D: TRBD1
DNA: TGCGCCAGCAGTCGGACAGGGGCGGCCAATGAGCAGTTCTTC; CDR3: CASSRTGAANEQFF; J: TRBJ2-1; V: TRBV5-1; size: few; D: TRBD1
DNA: TGTGCCAGCAGCCAAGGAGGGACAGCCTATGGCTACACCTTC; CDR3: CASSQGGTAYGYTF; J: TRBJ1-2; V: TRBV3-1; size: NA; D: TRBD1
DNA: TGCAGTGCTATAGCGGGGGAGAAAGCCAAAAACATTCAGTACTTC; CDR3: CSAIAGEKAKNIQYF; J: TRBJ2-4; V: TRBV20-1; size: few; D: TRBD2
DNA: TGTGCCAGCAGCACGACAGGGGGCCGCGAGCAGTACTTC; CDR3: CASSTTGGREQYF; J: TRBJ2-7; V: TRBV7-2; size: NA; D: TRBD1
DNA: TGTGCCGGCAGCCCCGGGGGGTATGGCTACACCTTC; CDR3: CAGSPGGYGYTF; J: TRBJ1-2; V: TRBV4-2; size: NA; D: NA
DNA: TGTGCCAGCAGCCCCGAGTTTATAGCGGGGTTCACAGATACGCAGTATTTT; CDR3: CASSPEFIAGFTDTQYF; J: TRBJ2-3; V: TRBV3-1; size: few; D: TRBD2
DNA: TGTGCCAGCAGCCACAGGGACAGCTCCTGCAATGAGCAGTTCTTC; CDR3: CASSHRDSSCNEQFF; J: TRBJ2-1; V: TRBV6-2/TRBV6-3; size: NA; D: TRBD1